The rows below give T cell receptor beta chains drawn from one sample of a study of T cell responses to AZD1222 COVID-19 vaccine. Some clones are missing from TCRdb's copy, which holds only in-frame ones; the method was immunoSEQ multiplex PCR. The top ten hold around 1.5% of the sample, which has 110,000 to 150,000 clones, around 90% seen once. The source material was peripheral blood, sampled on day 0 of AZD1222 vaccination. The receptors shown here come from an adult in good health. The CDR3 runs from the conserved cysteine through the conserved F or W. Fields, in order: clone size, V gene, D gene, J gene, CDR3 DNA, CDR3 protein. D genes are given only for firm matches. Expanded clones are given a class, and other clones once, few, many or no size at all.

.	TRBV7-9	.	TRBJ1-6	TGTGCCAGCAGATCGGGGTCGTACAATTCACCCCTCCACTTT	CASRSGSYNSPLHF
.	TRBV5-5	.	TRBJ2-2	TGTGCCAGCAGCTTTGGAATCGGGACCCGTCAGGGAGGCGGGGAGCTGTTTTTT	CASSFGIGTRQGGGELFF
once	TRBV5-4	.	TRBJ2-3	TGTGCCAGCAGCGGGGAAATAGGCGGGAAAGATACGCAGTATTTT	CASSGEIGGKDTQYF
.	TRBV5-4	.	TRBJ1-1	TGTGCCAGCAGCTTGGTCAGGGGACGAGCTTTCTTT	CASSLVRGRAFF
.	TRBV2	TRBD1	TRBJ1-1	TGTGCCAGCAGGTCCCGGACAGGAACGAACACTGAAGCTTTCTTT	CASRSRTGTNTEAFF
once	TRBV5-5	.	TRBJ2-1	TGTGCCAGCAGCTTTAGCGTGAATGAGCAGTTCTTC	CASSFSVNEQFF
.	TRBV2	.	TRBJ2-7	TGTGCCATCACCCGGGCTCGCTCCTACGAGCAGTACTTC	CAITRARSYEQYF
.	TRBV7-3	.	TRBJ2-2	TGTGCCAGCAGCTTATCCCCGACAGGAACGAACACCGGGGAGCTGTTTTTT	CASSLSPTGTNTGELFF
.	TRBV2	TRBD1	TRBJ1-2	TGTGCCAGCAGAAGCCGGGACAGGGGCTATGGCTACACCTTC	CASRSRDRGYGYTF
.	TRBV3-1/TRBV3-2	TRBD1	TRBJ1-3	TGTGCCAGCAGCCGTAACAGGGGTCGGGGAAACACCATATATTTT	CASSRNRGRGNTIYF
.	TRBV6-5	.	TRBJ1-5	TGTGCCAGCAGAGGGGACAGCAATCAGCCCCAGCATTTT	CASRGDSNQPQHF
.	TRBV5-1	TRBD2	TRBJ2-2	TGCGCCAGCAGCGCAGCGGGAAGCCTCACCGGGGAGCTGTTTTTT	CASSAAGSLTGELFF
.	TRBV2	.	TRBJ1-3	TGTGCCAGCAGGTCCCTCTCCTCTGGAAACACCATATATTTT	CASRSLSSGNTIYF
.	TRBV7-2	.	TRBJ1-6	TGTGCCAGCAGCTCCCCGACAGGTGGGGTTGCTTCACCCCTCCACTTT	CASSSPTGGVASPLHF
once	TRBV30	.	TRBJ1-6	TGTGCCTGGAGTCTACCCCCCTGGTCAGGGCGGAATTCACCCCTCCACTTT	CAWSLPPWSGRNSPLHF
.	TRBV6-5	.	TRBJ2-7	TGTGCCAGCAGTTACTCAGCACTAAACTACGAGCAGTACTTC	CASSYSALNYEQYF
once	TRBV5-1	TRBD1	TRBJ1-2	TGCGCCAGCAGCCCCCCGGAAGACAGGGGCGGCTACACCTTC	CASSPPEDRGGYTF
.	TRBV11-2	TRBD2	TRBJ2-2	TGTGCCAGCAGCGGGACTAGCGGGAGCTACACCGGGGAGCTGTTTTTT	CASSGTSGSYTGELFF
.	TRBV19	.	TRBJ1-5	TGTGCCAGTAGTTTATCAGGAAATAGCAATCAGCCCCAGCATTTT	CASSLSGNSNQPQHF
.	TRBV18	TRBD1	TRBJ2-1	TGTGCCAGCTCCCCGGGACAGGGGCCGAATGAGCAGTTCTTC	CASSPGQGPNEQFF
.	TRBV4-1	.	TRBJ1-4	TGCGCCAGCAGCCACCCTAGCCGTGCCTCTCCTCCTCGCGGACTGTTTTTT	CASSHPSRASPPRGLFF
few	TRBV30	.	TRBJ1-4	TGTGCCTGGAGTCATGATGAAAAACTGTTTTTT	CAWSHDEKLFF
.	TRBV6-5	.	TRBJ2-2	TGTGCCAGCGTTTCGGGGACCGGGGAGCTGTTTTTT	CASVSGTGELFF
.	TRBV6-5	TRBD1	TRBJ1-5	TGTGCCAGCAGCCTGGGACAGCACAATCAGCCCCAGCATTTT	CASSLGQHNQPQHF
.	TRBV27	.	TRBJ2-3	TGTGCCAGCAGTTGGGCGGACACAGATACGCAGTATTTT	CASSWADTDTQYF
.	TRBV5-6	TRBD2	TRBJ2-4	TGTGCCAGCAGCGAGGGACTAGCGGTAGCCAAAAACATTCAGTACTTC	CASSEGLAVAKNIQYF
.	TRBV7-3	TRBD1	TRBJ2-2	TGTGCCAGCAGCCGACAGGGGTTGGGGGCCGGGGAGCTGTTTTTT	CASSRQGLGAGELFF
.	TRBV28	TRBD2	TRBJ2-7	TGTGCCAGCAGTTTATTGGTCCAGCGGGAAAACGAGCAGTACTTC	CASSLLVQRENEQYF
once	TRBV11-2	.	TRBJ1-2	TGTGCCAGCAGCTTCGACAGTTATGGCTACACCTTC	CASSFDSYGYTF
.	TRBV14	TRBD2	TRBJ2-7	TGTGCCAGCAGCCGAACACTAGCGGGCACCTACTACGAGCAGTACTTC	CASSRTLAGTYYEQYF
.	TRBV5-1	TRBD1	TRBJ1-6	TGCGCCAGCAGCTTGAAGGGGACAGGGAAGTATAATTCACCCCTCCACTTT	CASSLKGTGKYNSPLHF
.	TRBV27	.	TRBJ1-6	TGTGCCAGCAGTTTGGGGCAGGGGATTTCACCCCTCCACTTT	CASSLGQGISPLHF
.	TRBV24-1	.	TRBJ2-2	TGTGCCACCAGTGACCTGAGGACAACCGGGGAGCTGTTTTTT	CATSDLRTTGELFF
.	TRBV10-2	TRBD1	TRBJ1-2	TGCGCCAGCAGTCCGACAGGGGCTAGCTATGGCTACACCTTC	CASSPTGASYGYTF
.	TRBV6-5	TRBD1	TRBJ1-1	TGTGCCAGCAGTTACTCGGGACAGGGGATGACTGAAGCTTTCTTT	CASSYSGQGMTEAFF
.	TRBV6-1	.	TRBJ1-5	TGTGCCAGCAGTGAAACCGCAGCGCAGTGGCCCCAGCATTTT	CASSETAAQWPQHF
.	TRBV15	.	TRBJ1-2	TGTGCCACCAGCAGGAGTCTCGGCGGCGTCTATGGCTACACCTTC	CATSRSLGGVYGYTF
.	TRBV4-1	.	TRBJ2-7	TGCGCCAGCAGCCAAGATGGGTTAGCGAGCTCCTACGAGCAGTACTTC	CASSQDGLASSYEQYF